This is a list of T cell receptor beta chains from one sample in a study of cytomegalovirus exposure and HLA in healthy donors. Here immunoSEQ multiplex PCR was the method, and the copy in TCRdb shows in-frame clones only, minus some. The data contain around 140,000 clones, roughly 76% of them singletons. Input material: PBMCs. The receptors stem from a female donor in good health and CMV-seronegative. Each CDR3 is given with its conserved first and last residue. A D gene is named only where the DNA matches it firmly. Clone size is shown for a subset of rows, as once, few, many or a class of expanded clone.

CDR3nt	CDR3aa	j_gene	d_gene	v_gene	len	abundance
TGTGCCAGCAGTGTCTCGGGGGCTGAAGCTTTCTTT	CASSVSGAEAFF	TRBJ1-1	NA	TRBV27	12	few
TGTGCCATTATGCAGGACAGGGGCTTTGGCTACACCTTC	CAIMQDRGFGYTF	TRBJ1-2	TRBD1	TRBV10-3	13	NA
TGTGCCAGCAGTTACCGCGGACAGGGTGGAGAGACCCAGTACTTC	CASSYRGQGGETQYF	TRBJ2-5	TRBD1	TRBV6-5	15	NA
TGCGCCAGCAGCTTATTACAGGCAACTAATGAAAAACTGTTTTTT	CASSLLQATNEKLFF	TRBJ1-4	NA	TRBV5-1	15	NA
TGCAGCGTGCAGGAGGGCTCTGGAAACACCATATATTTT	CSVQEGSGNTIYF	TRBJ1-3	NA	TRBV29-1	13	NA
TGTGCCAGCAGTTCCTATGGGACAGGGACCGGGGAGCTGTTTTTT	CASSSYGTGTGELFF	TRBJ2-2	TRBD1	TRBV27	15	NA
TGTGCCACCCCGACTCGGTTCAATCAGCCCCAGCATTTT	CATPTRFNQPQHF	TRBJ1-5	NA	TRBV28	13	NA
TGTGCCTGGAGTGGAGGCAGGGGAAATGAAAAACTGTTTTTT	CAWSGGRGNEKLFF	TRBJ1-4	NA	TRBV30	14	NA
TGTGCCAGCAGTTTAGGGACAGGGAACAGCAATCAGCCCCAGCATTTT	CASSLGTGNSNQPQHF	TRBJ1-5	TRBD1	TRBV28	16	few
TGTGCCAGCAGCTTCCAATTGACAGGGGGGAATGAAAAACTGTTTTTT	CASSFQLTGGNEKLFF	TRBJ1-4	TRBD1	TRBV4-2	16	NA
TGTGCCAGCAGGTCAACAGGGGGAGGGTACACTGAAGCTTTCTTT	CASRSTGGGYTEAFF	TRBJ1-1	TRBD1	TRBV2	15	once
TGCGCCAGCAGCTCGTCACAGGGAATTTTGAACAATGAGCAGTTCTTC	CASSSSQGILNNEQFF	TRBJ2-1	NA	TRBV5-1	16	NA
TGCGCCAGCAGCTTAGCGGGCTCCGGCAATGAGCAGTTCTTC	CASSLAGSGNEQFF	TRBJ2-1	NA	TRBV5-1	14	NA
TGTGCCAGTAGATGGACAGGGGGTGAGTCGGGCGAGCAGTACTTC	CASRWTGGESGEQYF	TRBJ2-7	TRBD1	TRBV2	15	NA
TGCGCCAGCAGTGATCCAGGGGGCTTACCCTACGAGCAGTACTTC	CASSDPGGLPYEQYF	TRBJ2-7	TRBD1	TRBV10-2	15	NA
TGCGCCAGCAGCCAAGAAGGGGGGGCAGGATACTCACCCCTCCACTTT	CASSQEGGAGYSPLHF	TRBJ1-6	NA	TRBV4-1	16	few
TGTGCCAGCAGCTTCGACTTGAGGAATGAGCAGTTCTTC	CASSFDLRNEQFF	TRBJ2-1	NA	TRBV7-2	13	NA
TGTGCCAGTCCACCCCCTGGGACAGTCGGAGAGACCCAGTACTTC	CASPPPGTVGETQYF	TRBJ2-5	TRBD1	TRBV7-9	15	NA
TGCGCCAGCAGCTTAGACCGGGGACAAGGTACTGAAGCTTTCTTT	CASSLDRGQGTEAFF	TRBJ1-1	NA	TRBV5-1	15	NA
TGCGCCAGCAGCTTGGCCCTAGATTCAGATACGCAGTATTTT	CASSLALDSDTQYF	TRBJ2-3	NA	TRBV5-1	14	NA
TGTGCCATTCCTCGGGACAGTCTGAAGGTGGATACGCAGTATTTT	CAIPRDSLKVDTQYF	TRBJ2-3	TRBD1	TRBV2	15	NA
TGTGCCAGCCGGACTAGCGGCTACAATGAGCAGTTCTTC	CASRTSGYNEQFF	TRBJ2-1	TRBD2	TRBV2	13	NA
TGCGCCAGCAGCCGAGAACAGGGGGCGAACACTGAAGCTTTCTTT	CASSREQGANTEAFF	TRBJ1-1	TRBD1	TRBV4-1	15	NA
TGTGCCAGTAGTATTCAGGCAGCCAGCACAGATACGCAGTATTTT	CASSIQAASTDTQYF	TRBJ2-3	NA	TRBV19	15	NA
TGTGCCAGCAGAACCTCCGACAGCTACGAGCAGTACTTC	CASRTSDSYEQYF	TRBJ2-7	NA	TRBV6-6	13	NA
TGTGCCAGCAGAACCGGACAGGGGGTCCAAGGCTACACCTTC	CASRTGQGVQGYTF	TRBJ1-2	TRBD1	TRBV6-5	14	NA
TGTGCCAGCAGCCAGGGTGGACAGGGTCCGGGGGAGACCCAGTACTTC	CASSQGGQGPGETQYF	TRBJ2-5	TRBD1	TRBV11-3	16	NA
TGTGCCAGCAGGTCCCGGGACAACTCCTACGAGCAGTACTTC	CASRSRDNSYEQYF	TRBJ2-7	NA	TRBV6-1	14	NA
TGTGCCAGCAGCTTGGCCGGGGGACAGCCTGCCTACGAGCAGTACTTC	CASSLAGGQPAYEQYF	TRBJ2-7	NA	TRBV5-6	16	NA
TGTGCCAGCAGTAGGGACAGGGGGCTTGTTCGGCAGTACTTC	CASSRDRGLVRQYF	TRBJ2-7	TRBD1	TRBV6-1	14	NA
TGTGCCAGCAACGCTGGGCCCGCTAATTCACCCCTCCACTTT	CASNAGPANSPLHF	TRBJ1-6	NA	TRBV9	14	NA
TGTGCCAGCAGTGGGGCCCAACCTGGAAACACCATATATTTT	CASSGAQPGNTIYF	TRBJ1-3	NA	TRBV2	14	NA
TGTGCCAGCAGCAGGACAGGGGATCAGGTTTACTTC	CASSRTGDQVYF	TRBJ2-7	TRBD1	TRBV6-6	12	few
TGCGCCAGCAGCTTGGCCCCGGGAACCTACAATGAGCAGTTCTTC	CASSLAPGTYNEQFF	TRBJ2-1	NA	TRBV5-1	15	NA
TGTGCCAGCAGTTATAGGGGCGGGGGGGCGAATGAGCAGTTCTTC	CASSYRGGGANEQFF	TRBJ2-1	TRBD2	TRBV6-5	15	NA
TGTGCCGGCAGTTACTCGAAGACAGGGTTCTACGAGCAGTACTTC	CAGSYSKTGFYEQYF	TRBJ2-7	TRBD1	TRBV6-5	15	once
TGCGCCAGCAGCTTGGGGAAGAGAAGCAGGGTCCAGGGGGACACTGAAGCTTTCTTT	CASSLGKRSRVQGDTEAFF	TRBJ1-1	TRBD1	TRBV5-1	19	NA
TGCGCCAGCAGCTTGCCGTATGATTTTCCGGGACTAGCAAATTCAGATACGCAGTATTTT	CASSLPYDFPGLANSDTQYF	TRBJ2-3	TRBD2	TRBV5-1	20	once
TGTGCCATCAGAACGGGACTAGCCTTTGGCACAGATACGCAGTATTTT	CAIRTGLAFGTDTQYF	TRBJ2-3	TRBD2	TRBV28	16	NA
TGTGCCAGCAGCGAATCGACAGGGGGGGACTCCTACGAGCAGTACTTC	CASSESTGGDSYEQYF	TRBJ2-7	TRBD1	TRBV13	16	NA
TGCGCCAGCAGCTCGGAGGGACGGGTCAACACTGAAGCTTTCTTT	CASSSEGRVNTEAFF	TRBJ1-1	NA	TRBV5-1	15	NA
TGTGCCAGTAGTATGAGTGGGGACGGGACACGGCCCTACGAGCAGTACTTC	CASSMSGDGTRPYEQYF	TRBJ2-7	NA	TRBV19	17	NA
TGTGCCAGCAGTTCAAGCGGGATGCCTTCCTACAATGAGCAGTTCTTC	CASSSSGMPSYNEQFF	TRBJ2-1	TRBD2	TRBV6-5	16	NA
TGTGCCAGCTCACCCAACTCATACAATGAGCAGTTCTTC	CASSPNSYNEQFF	TRBJ2-1	NA	TRBV18	13	NA